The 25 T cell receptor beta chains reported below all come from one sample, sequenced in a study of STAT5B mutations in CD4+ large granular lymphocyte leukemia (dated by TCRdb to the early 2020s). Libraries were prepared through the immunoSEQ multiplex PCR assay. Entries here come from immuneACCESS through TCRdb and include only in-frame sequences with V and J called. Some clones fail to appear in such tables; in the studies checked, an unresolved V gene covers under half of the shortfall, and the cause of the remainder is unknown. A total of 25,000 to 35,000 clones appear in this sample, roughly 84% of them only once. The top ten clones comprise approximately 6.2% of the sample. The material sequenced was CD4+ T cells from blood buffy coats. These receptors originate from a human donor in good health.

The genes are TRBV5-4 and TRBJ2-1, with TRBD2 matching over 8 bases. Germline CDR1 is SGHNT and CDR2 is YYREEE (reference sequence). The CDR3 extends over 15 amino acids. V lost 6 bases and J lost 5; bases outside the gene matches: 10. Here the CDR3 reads CASTKAGGRDNEQFF. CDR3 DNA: TGTGCCAGCACCAAGGCGGGGGGCCGGGACAATGAGCAGTTCTTC.

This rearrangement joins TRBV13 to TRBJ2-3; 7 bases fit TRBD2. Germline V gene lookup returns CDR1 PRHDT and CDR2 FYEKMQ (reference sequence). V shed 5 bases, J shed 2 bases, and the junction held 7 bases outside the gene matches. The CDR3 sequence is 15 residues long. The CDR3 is CASSRPRGITDTQYF. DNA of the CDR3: TGTGCCAGCAGCCGACCGCGGGGGATCACAGATACGCAGTATTTT.

In nucleotides, the CDR3 is TGTGCCAGCAATGGGGGGTTCACAGATACGCAGTATTTT. Its protein is CASNGGFTDTQYF. The chain joins TRBV6-6 to TRBJ2-3; tentative D call: TRBD2 (6 bases). CDR3 size: 13 residues. The V end lost 7 bases, the J end lost 2 bases, and 10 bases lay between the germline ends. The germline CDR1 and CDR2 sequences are MNHNY and SVGAGI (reference sequence).

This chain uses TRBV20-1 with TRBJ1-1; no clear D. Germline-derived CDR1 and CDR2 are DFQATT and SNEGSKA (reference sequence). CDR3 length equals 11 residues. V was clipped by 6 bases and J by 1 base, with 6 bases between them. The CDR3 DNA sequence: TGCAGTGCCTGGGAGAACACTGAAGCTTTCTTT. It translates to CSAWENTEAFF.

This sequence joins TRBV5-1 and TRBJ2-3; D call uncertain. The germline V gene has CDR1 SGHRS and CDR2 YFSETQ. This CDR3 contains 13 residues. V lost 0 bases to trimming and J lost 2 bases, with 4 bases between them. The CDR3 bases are TGCGCCAGCAGCTTGGCTACCACAGATACGCAGTATTTT. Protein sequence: CASSLATTDTQYF.

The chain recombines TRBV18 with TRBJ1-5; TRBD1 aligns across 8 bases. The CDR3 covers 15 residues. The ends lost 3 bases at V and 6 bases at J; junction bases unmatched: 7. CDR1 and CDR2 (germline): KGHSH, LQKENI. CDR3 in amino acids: CASSPTGDVGQPQHF. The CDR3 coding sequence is TGTGCCAGCTCACCGACAGGGGATGTGGGTCAGCCCCAGCATTTT. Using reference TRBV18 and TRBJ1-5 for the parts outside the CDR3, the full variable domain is NAGVMQNPRHLVRRRGQEARLRCSPMKGHSHVYWYRQLPEEGLKFMVYLQKENIIDESGMPKERFSAEFPKEGPSILRIQQVVRGDSAAYFCASSPTGDVGQPQHFGDGTRLSIL.

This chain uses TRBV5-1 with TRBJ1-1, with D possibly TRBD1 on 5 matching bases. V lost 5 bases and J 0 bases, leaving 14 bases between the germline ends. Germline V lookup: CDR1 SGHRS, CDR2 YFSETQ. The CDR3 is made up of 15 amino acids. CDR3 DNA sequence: TGCGCCAGCAGACCCGCCGACAGCCTGAACACTGAAGCTTTCTTT. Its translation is CASRPADSLNTEAFF. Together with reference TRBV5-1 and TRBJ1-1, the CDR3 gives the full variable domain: KAGVTQTPRYLIKTRGQQVTLSCSPISGHRSVSWYQQTPGQGLQFLFEYFSETQRNKGNFPGRFSGRQFSNSRSEMNVSTLELGDSALYLCASRPADSLNTEAFFGQGTRLTVV.

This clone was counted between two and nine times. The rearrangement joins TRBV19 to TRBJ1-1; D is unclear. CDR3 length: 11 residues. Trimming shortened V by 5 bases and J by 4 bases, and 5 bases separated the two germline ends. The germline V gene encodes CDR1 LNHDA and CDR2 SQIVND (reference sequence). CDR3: CASSLLTEAFF. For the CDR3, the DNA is TGTGCCAGTAGTCTGCTCACTGAAGCTTTCTTT.

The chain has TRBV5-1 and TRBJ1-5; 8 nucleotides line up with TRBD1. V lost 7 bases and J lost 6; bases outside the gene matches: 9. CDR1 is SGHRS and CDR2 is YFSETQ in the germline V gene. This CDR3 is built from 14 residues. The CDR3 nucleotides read TGCGCCAGCTCTCCCTCAGGGACAGGTCAGCCCCAGCATTTT. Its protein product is CASSPSGTGQPQHF.

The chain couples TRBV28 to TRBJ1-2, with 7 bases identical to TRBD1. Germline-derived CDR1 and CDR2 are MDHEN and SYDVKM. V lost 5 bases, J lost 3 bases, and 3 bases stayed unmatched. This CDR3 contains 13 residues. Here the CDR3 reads CASSPGQHYGYTF. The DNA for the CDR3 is TGTGCCAGCAGTCCGGGACAGCACTATGGCTACACCTTC.

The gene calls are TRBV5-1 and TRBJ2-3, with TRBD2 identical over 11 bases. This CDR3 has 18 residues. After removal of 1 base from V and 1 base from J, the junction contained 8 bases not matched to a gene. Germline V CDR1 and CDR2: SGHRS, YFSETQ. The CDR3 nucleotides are TGCGCCAGCAGCTTGAATAGCGGGGGGGCCTTGGGCACAGATACGCAGTATTTT. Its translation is CASSLNSGGALGTDTQYF.

Written as DNA, the CDR3 is TGTGCCAGCAGCTCCCTAACAGGGGTGAACACTGAAGCTTTCTTT. It is translated as CASSSLTGVNTEAFF. The J gene is TRBJ1-1, the V gene TRBV7-6; TRBD1 aligns across 7 bases. Trimming removed 4 bases from V and 0 bases from J; junction bases left unmatched: 5. CDR1 is SGHVS and CDR2 is FNYEAQ in the germline V gene. CDR3 size: 15 residues.

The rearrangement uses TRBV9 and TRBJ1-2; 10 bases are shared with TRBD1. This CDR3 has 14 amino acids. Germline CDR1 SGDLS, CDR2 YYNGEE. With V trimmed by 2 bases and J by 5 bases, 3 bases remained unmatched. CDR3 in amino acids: CASSVGTGAYGYTF. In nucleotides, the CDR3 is TGTGCCAGCAGCGTGGGGACAGGGGCGTATGGCTACACCTTC.

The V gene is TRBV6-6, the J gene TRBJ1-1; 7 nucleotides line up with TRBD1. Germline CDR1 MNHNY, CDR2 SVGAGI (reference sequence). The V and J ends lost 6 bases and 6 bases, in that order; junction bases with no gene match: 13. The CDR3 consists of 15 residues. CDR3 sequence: CASRGQQGSFAEAFF. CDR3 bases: TGTGCCAGCAGGGGACAACAGGGGAGCTTCGCTGAAGCTTTCTTT.

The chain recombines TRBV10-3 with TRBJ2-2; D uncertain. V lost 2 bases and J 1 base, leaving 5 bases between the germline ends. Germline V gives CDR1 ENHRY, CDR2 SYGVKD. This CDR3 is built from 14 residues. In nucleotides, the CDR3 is TGTGCCATCAGTGAGGCTAGGAACACCGGGGAGCTGTTTTTT. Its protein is CAISEARNTGELFF.

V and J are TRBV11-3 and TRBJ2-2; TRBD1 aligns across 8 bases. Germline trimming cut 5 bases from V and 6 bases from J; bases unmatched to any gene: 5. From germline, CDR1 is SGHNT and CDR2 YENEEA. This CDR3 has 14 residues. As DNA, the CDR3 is TGTGCCAGCAGCGATACAGGGGGTCCCGGGGAGCTGTTTTTT. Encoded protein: CASSDTGGPGELFF.

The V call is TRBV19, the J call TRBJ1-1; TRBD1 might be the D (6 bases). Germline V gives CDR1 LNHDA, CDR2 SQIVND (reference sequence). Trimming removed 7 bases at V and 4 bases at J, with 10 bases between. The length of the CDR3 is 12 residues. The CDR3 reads CASIRDTTEAFF. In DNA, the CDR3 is TGTGCCAGTATAAGGGACACCACTGAAGCTTTCTTT.

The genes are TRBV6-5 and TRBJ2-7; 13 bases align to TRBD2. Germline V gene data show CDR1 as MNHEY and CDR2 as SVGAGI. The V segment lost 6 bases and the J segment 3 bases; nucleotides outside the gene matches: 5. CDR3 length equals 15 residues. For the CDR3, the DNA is TGTGCCAGCAGCCAGACTAGCGGGGGGCACTACGAGCAGTACTTC. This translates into CASSQTSGGHYEQYF.

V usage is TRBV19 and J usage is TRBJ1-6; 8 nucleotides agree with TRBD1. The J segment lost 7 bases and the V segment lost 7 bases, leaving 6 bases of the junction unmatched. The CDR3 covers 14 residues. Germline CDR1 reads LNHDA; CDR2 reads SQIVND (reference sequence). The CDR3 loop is CASNPWTGNSPLHF. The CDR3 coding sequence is TGTGCCAGTAATCCCTGGACAGGGAATTCACCCCTCCACTTT.

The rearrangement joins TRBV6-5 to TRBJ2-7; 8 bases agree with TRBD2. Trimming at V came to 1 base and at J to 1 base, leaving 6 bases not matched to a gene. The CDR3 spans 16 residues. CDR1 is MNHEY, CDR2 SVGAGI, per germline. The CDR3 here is CASSYWTLAGSYEQYF. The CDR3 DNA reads TGTGCCAGCAGTTACTGGACTCTAGCGGGTTCCTACGAGCAGTACTTC.

CDR3 sequence: CASSSKRGGQYNEQFF. CDR3 DNA sequence: TGTGCCAGCAGCTCAAAGCGGGGGGGCCAATACAATGAGCAGTTCTTC. V and J are TRBV11-2 and TRBJ2-1, with 10 bases fitting TRBD2. The CDR3 length is 16 residues. Germline V gives CDR1 SGHAT, CDR2 FQNNGV. V lost 4 bases and J lost 4; bases outside the gene matches: 7.

The chain's CDR3 is CASSRDFNTEAFF. For the CDR3, the DNA is TGTGCCAGCAGCCGGGACTTCAACACTGAAGCTTTCTTT. This chain joins TRBV7-6 and TRBJ1-1, with a tentative D call TRBD1 (5 bases). Trimming left V 5 bases short and J 2 bases short, with 9 bases between. CDR1 and CDR2 (germline): SGHVS, FNYEAQ. The CDR3 sequence is 13 residues long.

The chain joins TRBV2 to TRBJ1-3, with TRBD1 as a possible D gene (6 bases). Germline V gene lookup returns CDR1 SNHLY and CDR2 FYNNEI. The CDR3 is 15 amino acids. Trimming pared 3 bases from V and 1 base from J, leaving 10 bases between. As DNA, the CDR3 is TGTGCCAGCAGTGACGAAGGGGGGTCTGGAAACACCATATATTTT. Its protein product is CASSDEGGSGNTIYF.

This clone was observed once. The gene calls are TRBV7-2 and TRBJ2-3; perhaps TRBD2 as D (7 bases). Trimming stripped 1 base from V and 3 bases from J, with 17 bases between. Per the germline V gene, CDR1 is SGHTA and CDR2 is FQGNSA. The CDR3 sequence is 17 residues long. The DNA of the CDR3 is TGTGCCAGCAGCTTAGGCGGGGGCTTCGGATATACAGATACGCAGTATTTT. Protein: CASSLGGGFGYTDTQYF.

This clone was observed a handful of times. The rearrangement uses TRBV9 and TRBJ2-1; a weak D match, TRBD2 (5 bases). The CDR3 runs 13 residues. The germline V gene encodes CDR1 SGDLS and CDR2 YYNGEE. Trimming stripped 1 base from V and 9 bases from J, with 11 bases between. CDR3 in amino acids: CASSVLVGSEQFF. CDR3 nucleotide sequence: TGTGCCAGCAGCGTACTAGTGGGGAGTGAGCAGTTCTTC.